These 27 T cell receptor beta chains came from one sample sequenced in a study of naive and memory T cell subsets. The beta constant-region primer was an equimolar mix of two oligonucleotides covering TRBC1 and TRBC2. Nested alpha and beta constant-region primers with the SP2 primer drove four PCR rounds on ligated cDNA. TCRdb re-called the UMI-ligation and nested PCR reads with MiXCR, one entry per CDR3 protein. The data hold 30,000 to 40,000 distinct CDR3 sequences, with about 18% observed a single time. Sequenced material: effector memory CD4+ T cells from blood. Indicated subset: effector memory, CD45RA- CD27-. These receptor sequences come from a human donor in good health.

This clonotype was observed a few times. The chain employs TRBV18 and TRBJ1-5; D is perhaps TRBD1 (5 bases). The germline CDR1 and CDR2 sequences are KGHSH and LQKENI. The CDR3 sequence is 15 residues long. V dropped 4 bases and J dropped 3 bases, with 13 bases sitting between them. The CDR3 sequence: CASSQPGTPNQPQHF. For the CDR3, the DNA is TGTGCCAGCTCACAACCAGGGACCCCCAATCAGCCCCAGCATTTT.

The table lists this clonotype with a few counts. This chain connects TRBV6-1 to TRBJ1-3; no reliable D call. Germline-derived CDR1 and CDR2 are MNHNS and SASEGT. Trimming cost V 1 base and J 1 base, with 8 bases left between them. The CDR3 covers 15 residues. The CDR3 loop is CASSEGHPSGNTIYF. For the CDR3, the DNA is TGTGCCAGCAGTGAAGGGCATCCGTCTGGAAACACCATATATTTT.

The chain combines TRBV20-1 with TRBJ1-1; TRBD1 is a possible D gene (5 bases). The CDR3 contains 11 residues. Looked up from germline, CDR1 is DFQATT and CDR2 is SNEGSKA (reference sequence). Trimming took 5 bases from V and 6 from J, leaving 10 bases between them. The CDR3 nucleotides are TGCAGTGCTCCCTGGGGCTCTGAAGCTTTCTTT. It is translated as CSAPWGSEAFF.

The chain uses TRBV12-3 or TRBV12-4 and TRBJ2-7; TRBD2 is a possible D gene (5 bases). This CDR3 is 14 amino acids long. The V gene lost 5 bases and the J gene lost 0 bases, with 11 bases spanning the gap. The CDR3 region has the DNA TGTGCCAGCAGTCCCGCCGGGATCTCCTACGAGCAGTACTTC. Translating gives CASSPAGISYEQYF.

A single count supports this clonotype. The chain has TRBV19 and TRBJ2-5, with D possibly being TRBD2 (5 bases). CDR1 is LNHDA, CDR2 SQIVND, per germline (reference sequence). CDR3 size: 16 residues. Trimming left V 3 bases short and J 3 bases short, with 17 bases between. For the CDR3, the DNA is TGTGCCAGTAGTATTCTGGGTGGGAGCTTCAAAGAGACCCAGTACTTC. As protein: CASSILGGSFKETQYF.

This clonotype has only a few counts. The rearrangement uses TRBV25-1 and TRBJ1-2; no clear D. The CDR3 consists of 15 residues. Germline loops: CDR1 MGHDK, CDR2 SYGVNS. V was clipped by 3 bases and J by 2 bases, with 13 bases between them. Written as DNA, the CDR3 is TGTGCCAGCAGTGAGGCCGGGCTGAGAAACTATGGCTACACCTTC. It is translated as CASSEAGLRNYGYTF.

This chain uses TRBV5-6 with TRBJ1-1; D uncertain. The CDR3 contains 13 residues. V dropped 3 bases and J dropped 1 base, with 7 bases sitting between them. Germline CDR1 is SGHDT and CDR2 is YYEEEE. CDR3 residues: CASSYTANTEAFF. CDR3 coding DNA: TGTGCCAGCAGCTACACAGCGAACACTGAAGCTTTCTTT.

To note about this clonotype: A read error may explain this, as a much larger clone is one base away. CDR3 protein: CASGLNVQGYTDTQYF. The CDR3 DNA is TGTGCTAGTGGTTTGAATGTACAGGGATATACAGATACGCAGTATTTT. J is TRBJ2-3 and V is TRBV12-5, with D maybe TRBD1 (6 bases). The V end lost 2 bases, the J end lost 3 bases, and 15 bases lay between the germline ends. The V gene's germline CDR1 is LGHNT and CDR2 FRNRAP. The CDR3 sequence is 16 residues long.

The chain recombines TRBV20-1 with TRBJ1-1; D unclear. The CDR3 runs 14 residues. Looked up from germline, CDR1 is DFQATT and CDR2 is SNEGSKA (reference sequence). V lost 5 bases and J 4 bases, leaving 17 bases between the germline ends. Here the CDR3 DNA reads TGCAGTGCTCACCGCGGGGTTTGGGGCACTGAAGCTTTCTTT. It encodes CSAHRGVWGTEAFF.

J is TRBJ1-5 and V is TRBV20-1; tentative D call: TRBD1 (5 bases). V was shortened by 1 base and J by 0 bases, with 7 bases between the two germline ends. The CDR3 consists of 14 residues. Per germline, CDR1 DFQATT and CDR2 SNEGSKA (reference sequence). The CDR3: CSARGQISNQPQHF. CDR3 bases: TGCAGTGCTAGAGGACAGATTAGCAATCAGCCCCAGCATTTT.

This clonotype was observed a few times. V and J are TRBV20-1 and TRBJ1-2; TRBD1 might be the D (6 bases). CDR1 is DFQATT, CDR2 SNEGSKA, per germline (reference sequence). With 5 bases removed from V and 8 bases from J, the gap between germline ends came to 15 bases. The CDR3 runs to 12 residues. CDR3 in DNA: TGCAGTGCTCCCACGGGGGCGGCGGGCTACACCTTC. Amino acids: CSAPTGAAGYTF.

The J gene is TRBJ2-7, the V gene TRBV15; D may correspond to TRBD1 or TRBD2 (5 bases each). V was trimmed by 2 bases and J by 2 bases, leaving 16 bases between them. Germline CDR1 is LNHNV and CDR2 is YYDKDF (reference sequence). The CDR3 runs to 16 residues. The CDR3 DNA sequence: TGTGCCACCAGCAGACTGACCGGGACGGCAACCTACGAGCAGTACTTC. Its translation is CATSRLTGTATYEQYF.

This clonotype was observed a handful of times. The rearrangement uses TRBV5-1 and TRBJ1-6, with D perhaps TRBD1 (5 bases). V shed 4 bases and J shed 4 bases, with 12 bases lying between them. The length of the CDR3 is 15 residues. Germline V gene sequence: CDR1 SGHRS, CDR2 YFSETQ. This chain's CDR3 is CASSPGTEYNSPLHF. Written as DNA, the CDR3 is TGCGCCAGCAGCCCGGGGACGGAATATAATTCACCCCTCCACTTT.

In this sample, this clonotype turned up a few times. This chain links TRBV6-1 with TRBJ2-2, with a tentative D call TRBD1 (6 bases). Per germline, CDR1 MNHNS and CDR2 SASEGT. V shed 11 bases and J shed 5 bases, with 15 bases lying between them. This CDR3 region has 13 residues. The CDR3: CASRPTGTGELFF. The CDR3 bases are TGTGCCTCAAGACCGACAGGAACCGGGGAGCTGTTTTTT.

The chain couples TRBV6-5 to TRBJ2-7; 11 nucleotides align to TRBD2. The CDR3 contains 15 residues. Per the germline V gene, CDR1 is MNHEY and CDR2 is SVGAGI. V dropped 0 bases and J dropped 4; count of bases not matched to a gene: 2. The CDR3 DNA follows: TGTGCCAGCAGTTACTCGGGACTAGCGGCTTACGAGCAGTACTTC. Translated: CASSYSGLAAYEQYF.

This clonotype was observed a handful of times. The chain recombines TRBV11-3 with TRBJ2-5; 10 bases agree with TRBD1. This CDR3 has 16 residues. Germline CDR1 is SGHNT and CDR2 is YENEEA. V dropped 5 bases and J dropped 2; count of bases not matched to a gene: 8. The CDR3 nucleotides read TGTGCCAGCAGCCCCGGGACAGGGGCCCTACAAGAGACCCAGTACTTC. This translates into CASSPGTGALQETQYF.

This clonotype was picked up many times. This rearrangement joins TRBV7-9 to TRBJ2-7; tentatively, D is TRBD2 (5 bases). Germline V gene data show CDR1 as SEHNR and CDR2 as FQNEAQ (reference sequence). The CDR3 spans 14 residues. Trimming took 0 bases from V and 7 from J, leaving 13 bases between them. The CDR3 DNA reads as TGTGCCAGCAGCTTAGCCTCCGGGATCTGGGAGCAGTACTTC. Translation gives CASSLASGIWEQYF.

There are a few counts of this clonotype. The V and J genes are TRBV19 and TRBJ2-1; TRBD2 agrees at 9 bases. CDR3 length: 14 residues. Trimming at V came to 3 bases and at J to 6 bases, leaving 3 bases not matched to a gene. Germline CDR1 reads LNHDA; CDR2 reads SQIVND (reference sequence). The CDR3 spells CASSIYSGSNEQFF. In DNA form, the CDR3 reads TGTGCCAGTAGTATCTATAGCGGGAGCAATGAGCAGTTCTTC.

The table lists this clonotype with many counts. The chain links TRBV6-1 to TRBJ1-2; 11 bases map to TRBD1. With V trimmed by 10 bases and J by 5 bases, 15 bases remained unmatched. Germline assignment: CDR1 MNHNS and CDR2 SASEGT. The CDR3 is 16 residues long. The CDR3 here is CATTVGEGQGAYGYTF. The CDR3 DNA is TGTGCCACCACAGTGGGTGAAGGACAGGGGGCGTATGGCTACACCTTC.

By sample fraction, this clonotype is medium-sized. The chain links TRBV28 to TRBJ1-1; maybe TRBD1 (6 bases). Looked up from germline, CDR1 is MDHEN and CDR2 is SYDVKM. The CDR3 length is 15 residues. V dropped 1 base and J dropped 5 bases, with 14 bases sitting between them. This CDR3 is CASSLLKGGYTEAFF. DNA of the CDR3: TGTGCCAGCAGTTTATTAAAGGGGGGATATACTGAAGCTTTCTTT.

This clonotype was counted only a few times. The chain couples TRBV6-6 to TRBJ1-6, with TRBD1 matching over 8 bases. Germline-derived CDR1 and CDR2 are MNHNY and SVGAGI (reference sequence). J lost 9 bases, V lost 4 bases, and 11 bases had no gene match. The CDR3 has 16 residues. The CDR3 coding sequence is TGTGCCAGCAGTTCCGCGGGACAGGTTGAGGGTTCACCCCTCCACTTT. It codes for CASSSAGQVEGSPLHF.

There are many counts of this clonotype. The DNA for the CDR3 is TGTGCCAGCAGCCAGACCCAGGGGGCGGGACAGCCCCAGCATTTT. It yields the protein CASSQTQGAGQPQHF. The chain employs TRBV6-5 and TRBJ1-5, with 8 bases aligning to TRBD1. J gave up 7 bases and V 6 bases, and 11 bases lay outside the gene matches. Germline CDR1 is MNHEY and CDR2 is SVGAGI. The length of the CDR3 is 15 residues.

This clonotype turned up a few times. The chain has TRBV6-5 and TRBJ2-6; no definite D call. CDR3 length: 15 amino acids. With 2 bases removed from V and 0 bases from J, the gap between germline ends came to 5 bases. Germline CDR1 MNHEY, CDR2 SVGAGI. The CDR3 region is CASSYTFSGANVLTF. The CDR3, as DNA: TGTGCCAGCAGTTACACATTCTCTGGGGCCAACGTCCTGACTTTC.

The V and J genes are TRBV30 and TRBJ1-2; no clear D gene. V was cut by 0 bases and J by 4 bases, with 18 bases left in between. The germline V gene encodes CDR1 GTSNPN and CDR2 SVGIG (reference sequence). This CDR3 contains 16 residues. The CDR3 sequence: CAWSVLSAKPSYGYTF. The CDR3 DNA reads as TGTGCCTGGAGTGTATTGTCAGCCAAACCTAGCTATGGCTACACCTTC.

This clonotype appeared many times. CDR3: CAGTRSVFTPSYEQYF. The CDR3 bases are TGTGCCGGGACAAGGTCGGTCTTCACACCTTCCTACGAGCAGTACTTC. V gene TRBV7-9 combines with J gene TRBJ2-7; possibly TRBD1 for D (6 bases). Trimming removed 11 bases at V and 1 base at J, with 24 bases between. The length of the CDR3 is 16 residues. Germline V CDR1 and CDR2: SEHNR, FQNEAQ (reference sequence).

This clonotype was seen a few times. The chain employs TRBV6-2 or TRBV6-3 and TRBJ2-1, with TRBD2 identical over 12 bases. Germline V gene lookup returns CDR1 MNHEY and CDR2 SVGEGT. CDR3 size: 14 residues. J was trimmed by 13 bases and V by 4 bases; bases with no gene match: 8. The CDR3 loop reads CASSSRRTSGNQFF. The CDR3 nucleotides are TGTGCCAGCAGTTCACGTCGGACTAGCGGGAATCAGTTCTTC.

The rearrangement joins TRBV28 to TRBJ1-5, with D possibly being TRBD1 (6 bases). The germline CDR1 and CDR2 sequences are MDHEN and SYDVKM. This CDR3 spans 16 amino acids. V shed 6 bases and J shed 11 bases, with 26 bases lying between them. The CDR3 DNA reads TGTGCCAGCAGGGGGGGGAACCGGGGGCCCGTGAGAGCCCAGCATTTT. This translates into CASRGGNRGPVRAQHF. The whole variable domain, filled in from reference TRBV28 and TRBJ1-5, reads DVKVTQSSRYLVKRTGEKVFLECVQDMDHENMFWYRQDPGLGLRLIYFSYDVKMKEKGDIPEGYSVSREKKERFSLILESASTNQTSMYLCASRGGNRGPVRAQHFGDGTRLSIL.